This TCR beta chain originates from a study of Ad26.COV2.S vaccination and SARS-CoV-2 variants (dated by TCRdb to the early 2020s). With respect to the entire study: Donors in the vaccine arm were drawn from COV1001, a multicentre, randomized, double-blind, placebo-controlled phase I-IIa trial testing Ad26.COV2.S in healthy adults. Ad26.COV2.S was administered intramuscularly at 5 x 10^10 or 1 x 10^11 viral particles, either as a single shot or as two shots given 56 days apart. TCRbeta repertoire sequencing served as the tool for gauging how specific and how broad the SARS-CoV-2-reactive T cell receptors were following Ad26.COV2.S vaccination. The TCR-sequenced set comprised around 30 samples: about 19 Ad26.COV2.S vaccine recipients, 5 placebo recipients and 8 SARS-CoV-2 convalescent individuals. Participants in the trial were split at random into five groups of five each, receiving low-dose or high-dose Ad26.COV2.S once or twice, or else placebo on both occasions. Throughout the experiments and outcome assessment, investigators stayed blinded to trial group allocation.

On this clone itself: Its cognate antigen has yet to be identified. The record has no base qualities; no much larger clone is one base away.

What the authors observed across the whole study: Vaccine and placebo recipients had similar non-spike TCR breadth, a finding consistent with the vaccine containing only spike. It was noted by the authors that total T cell responses may have been underestimated by the TCR breadth and depth analyses. Comparing responses between vaccine doses or regimens was not something the study was powered to do. Compared with placebo recipients, Ad26.COV2.S recipients showed higher spike-specific TCR breadth (P = 0.0014). After vaccination, spike-specific CD8+ and CD4+ T cell responses were reported to show substantial breadth.

The immunoSEQ Assay was used to sequence TCRbeta CDR3 regions. After extraction, genomic DNA underwent amplification by bias-controlled multiplex PCR, followed by high-throughput sequencing. The authors processed their data as follows. To quantify the absolute abundance of every unique TCRbeta CDR3 region, sequences were collapsed and filtered. T cell fraction was estimated by normalizing TCRbeta template counts to usable DNA, which was measured by amplifying reference genes present in all nucleated cells. Repertoire TCRs were annotated as SARS-CoV-2-specific by exact matching of V gene, CDR3 amino acid sequence and J gene to a known reactive TCR set. The reference SARS-CoV-2 TCR set was obtained from MIRA and was filtered for enrichment in COVID-19-positive ImmuneCODE repertoires, whereby public or cross-reactive TCRs were removed. Using the MIRA antigens, annotated TCRs were further analysed by specific ORF or by position within an ORF. Depth was the summed frequency of annotated unique rearrangements, while breadth was defined as annotated unique rearrangements over total unique productive rearrangements. TCR breadth was compared between groups using two-sided Wilcoxon rank-sum tests. Here the immuneACCESS table is served through TCRdb, limited to in-frame sequences with V and J called. Missing clones are a known gap in these copies; in checked studies unresolved V genes cover under half, and the rest lacks a known reason. The V and J calls and clone size come from that table; D and trimming were worked out from the DNA. The table for this sample lists more than 250,000 clones; around 87% of them were counted only once. The biggest ten clones account for about 3.5% of the sample.

Cut back by 3 bases and 2 bases, the V and J ends lie 11 bases apart. CDR3 length: 15 amino acids, cysteine to phenylalanine. The CDR3 DNA has 45 bases and is translated from base 1. CDR1 and CDR2, looked up from the germline V gene, are MDHEN and SYDVKM. The treatment or condition label here, explained by the study, means: about 20 received Ad26.COV2.S at low or high dose, single or two shots; 5 received placebo; per-sample allocation not given. Repertoires of vaccine and placebo recipients were sequenced from samples collected on day 63 after the first injection. In Cohort 1b, 25 to 30 adults aged 18-55 years were enrolled at a single site in Boston, USA, between 29 July and 7 August 2020. Ad26.COV2.S consisted of a replication-incompetent adenovirus type 26 vector by which a prefusion-stabilized SARS-CoV-2 spike protein from the original Wuhan strain was expressed.

The chain links TRBV28 with TRBJ1-5; there is no confident call for the D gene. Sequenced material: peripheral blood, taken in a trial of Ad26.COV2.S vaccine versus placebo. The receptor was isolated from a person between 18 and 60 years old who received the Ad26.COV2.S COVID-19 vaccine or a placebo. Here the CDR3 is given as CASSFPGSGNQPQHF. The DNA reads TGTGCCAGCAGTTTCCCCGGGAGTGGCAATCAGCCCCAGCATTTT.